The following is a T cell receptor beta chain sequence with its context. Its recognized antigen is unknown. Per-nucleotide qualities are absent, and no much larger clonotype sits a single base away. The library came from multiplex PCR. Instrument used: Illumina HiSeq 4000. CDR3 regions were amplified by Arm-PCR with iRepertoire HTBI primers to construct TCR beta libraries. Before sequencing, the PCR products underwent gel purification. Concerning the study's data processing: Gene usage analysis of CDR3 amino acid clonotypes relied on the 55 to 80 TRBV and 15 or so TRBJ segments identified across samples. COPE and FqMerger were used to merge the filtered high-quality paired reads into contigs. Contigs were aligned with BLAST to IMGT TRBV, TRBD and TRBJ reference genes, and CDR3 was defined per IMGT. Clonotypes above 0.1% frequency were classified as highly expanded clones. Shannon entropy served as the measure of repertoire diversity, while the Gini coefficient captured V-J evenness. Clonotypes shared by more than one individual were considered public. TCRdb trimmed the raw reads at Q25, called clones with MiXCR and kept productive beta chains. Entries are consolidated by CDR3 protein sequence, retaining the most common genes and DNA. In this record, the V and J calls reflect TCRdb's handling and not the investigators' own analysis. The sample includes 350,000 to 500,000 distinct CDR3 sequences, with 12% to 15% observed a single time. Approximately 15% of the sample is held by the ten biggest clonotypes.

Per the publication, the time point label means: newly diagnosed GD, antithyroid drugs for less than 3 months. RNA was extracted from PBMCs in TRIzol for both TCR sequencing and RNA sequencing. The diagnosis of Graves' disease was made according to American Thyroid Association guidelines. Recruitment of patients was carried out at an endocrinology department in Xi'an, China. Each patient gave about 9.1 milliliters of peripheral blood, collected in an EDTA anticoagulant tube. Ficoll Paque Plus density gradient separation was used to isolate PBMCs, and no further T cell sorting was done. An Agilent 2100 Bioanalyzer and agarose gel were used to check RNA quality, and a NanoDrop 2000 was used to measure RNA concentration. The sample is drawn from a study of regulatory T cells in long-lasting Graves disease (dated by TCRdb to about 2021). In terms of the full investigation: Newly diagnosed Graves' disease patients had taken antithyroid drugs for less than 3 months. This study used TCR sequencing and RNA sequencing of peripheral blood to compare persistent Graves' disease patients against newly diagnosed Graves' disease patients. The study took place in China and was registered as a clinical trial. A total of around 35 samples were covered by TCR sequencing, comprising some 13 persistent and some 20 newly diagnosed Graves' disease patients.

What the authors observed across the whole study: Compared with newly diagnosed patients, patients with persistent Graves' disease had lower TCR Shannon entropy and fewer highly expanded clones, which suggests clonal expansion. Patients with persistent disease shared more public clonotypes (roughly 2,900) than newly diagnosed patients did (more than 900). Only peripheral blood was studied, because thyroid tissue, the primary lesion, was inaccessible. The authors noted that the small sample size was a limitation that may lower accuracy. TRBV28, TRBJ1-2 and TRBJ2-5 were preferentially used in persistent disease, while TRBV20-1 and TRBJ2-1 were favored in newly diagnosed disease. Only the TCR beta chain was sequenced and analyzed.

A distance of 15 bases separates the germline ends of V and J, which lose 4 bases and 4 bases respectively. From its cysteine to its phenylalanine, the CDR3 spans 15 amino acids. The kept DNA is CDR3 alone, 45 bases in frame from the first base. According to the germline V gene (reference sequence), CDR1 reads SEHNR and CDR2 reads FQNEAQ. These data are also associated with another study on T cells in Graves' hyperthyroidism and ophthalmopathy. That second report states: Graves' hyperthyroidism was defined as stable when no progression to ophthalmopathy occurred over 18 months of follow-up. Hyperthyroidism patients were newly diagnosed, had a disease duration of under 2 months, and were aged 18 to 65 years. The study excluded patients with uncontrolled infections, other autoimmune diseases, pregnancy or lactation. Clinical symptoms, serum thyroxine and TRAb, thyroid ultrasound, and orbital computed tomography formed the basis for the diagnoses. A first-round RT-PCR of the TCR CDR3 used the HTBI primer set with the Qiagen OneStep RT-PCR kit. Most expanded thyroid clonotypes (frequency above 0.001) were also detected in blood, a finding suggesting that blood repertoires may reflect thyroid immune responses. Ophthalmopathy was separated from stable hyperthyroidism by a 13 V-J signature model, with about 86% sensitivity and about 81% specificity obtained in cross-validation and 80%/75% obtained in testing. In validation, the model predicted progression to ophthalmopathy a median of roughly six months before onset, with roughly 68% sensitivity and 72.22% specificity. A discovery cohort of about 95 patients, roughly 45 with Graves' ophthalmopathy and more than 55 with stable Graves' hyperthyroidism, was used to find distinguishing TCR V-J signatures. Prospective prediction of ophthalmopathy was tested in an independent validation cohort consisting of about 20 hyperthyroidism patients and around 16 patients who later progressed to ophthalmopathy. The roughly 90 discovery patients were divided at random into training and test sets in a 7:3 ratio. Thyroid tissue and blood T-cell repertoires from six Graves' hyperthyroidism patients were also compared in the study. After sampling, hyperthyroidism patients received methimazole starting at 30 mg daily, and ophthalmopathy patients received high-dose intravenous methylprednisolone. A second multiplex PCR round built the libraries, followed by size selection and purification. Sequencing of the libraries was done on an Illumina HiSeq2000 using paired-end 100 bp reads. SOAPnuke was used to process the raw data, throwing out any read that contained adapters or uncalled bases, had a mean Phred below 15, or lacked an exact constant-primer or identifier match. High-quality paired reads were merged with COPE v1.2.5, and unique nucleotide sequences were defined as clonotypes. Clonotypes were aligned to IMGT TRBV, TRBD and TRBJ reference segments using MiTCR v1.1. The analysis included only V-J combinations with a frequency above 0.0001, which together covered around 99% of the repertoires. The TCS score was defined as F50 (clonal expansion) divided by E x V (chaos), with BLOSUM62-based TCRdist calculated between CDR3 peptides within each V-J. Welch's t-statistics and random forest reduced around 550 V-J features to 10 to 15, which were used in a naive Bayes classifier (R e1071). No statistical method was used to fix the sample size in advance, and group allocation was not hidden from the investigators. TCR Vbeta CDR3 sequencing of 120 to 150 peripheral blood samples (43 ophthalmopathy, roughly 74 hyperthyroidism and roughly 17 progressor patients) is reported in the paper.

The rearrangement combines TRBV7-9 with TRBJ2-3, with the D gene uncertain. The TCR was taken from a woman in her fifties or sixties with Graves disease. Donor details come from another sample of the same person, matched by shared clones. This specimen was peripheral blood mononuclear cells (PBMCs), taken at new diagnosis, from a patient treated with antithyroid drugs. CDR3 reads: CASSSIAPGADTQYF. The DNA sequence follows: TGTGCCAGCAGCTCGATTGCGCCCGGCGCAGATACGCAGTATTTT.